Following are 14 T cell receptor beta chains from one sample sequenced in a study of regulatory T cells in long-lasting Graves disease. The sample's time point: persistent/refractory GD, antithyroid drugs over 5 years with positive TRAb. PBMC RNA served as the TCR library source. Relying on iRepertoire HTBI primers and Arm-PCR of CDR3 regions, the team built TCR beta libraries. TCRdb redid the calling of the multiplex PCR reads with MiXCR, one entry per CDR3 protein. This sample has a few hundred thousand distinct CDR3 sequences, with roughly a quarter found just once. The specimen comprised peripheral blood mononuclear cells (PBMCs), sampled when the disease was refractory, from a patient treated with antithyroid drugs. The receptors come from a female donor with Graves disease.

The chain is built from TRBV5-1 and TRBJ1-4; TRBD1 matches at 9 bases. CDR3 length: 17 amino acids. From germline, CDR1 is SGHRS and CDR2 YFSETQ. V lost 3 bases and J lost 7; bases outside the gene matches: 13. The CDR3 DNA is TGCGCCAGCAGCTCTACAGGGGGCTCGACTGTAGGTGAAAAACTGTTTTTT. As protein: CASSSTGGSTVGEKLFF. Full variable domain (rest looked up from reference TRBV5-1 and TRBJ1-4): KAGVTQTPRYLIKTRGQQVTLSCSPISGHRSVSWYQQTPGQGLQFLFEYFSETQRNKGNFPGRFSGRQFSNSRSEMNVSTLELGDSALYLCASSSTGGSTVGEKLFFGSGTQLSVL.

In this sample, this clonotype turned up a few times. V gene TRBV7-3 combines with J gene TRBJ2-2, with 7 bases matching TRBD1. V trimming: 2 bases; J trimming: 2 bases; junction bases outside the gene matches: 11. Germline CDR1 reads SGHTA; CDR2 reads FQGTGA. The CDR3 is 18 amino acids. The CDR3 protein is CASSLSGVGTVNTGELFF. The CDR3 DNA reads as TGTGCCAGCAGCTTATCGGGCGTCGGGACAGTTAACACCGGGGAGCTGTTTTTT.

As for this clonotype: A much larger clone differs from this one at a single base, so this may be a read error. The chain has TRBV15 and TRBJ1-1, with D uncertain. Germline V lookup: CDR1 LNHNV, CDR2 YYDKDF (reference sequence). The CDR3 totals 14 residues. The V and J ends lost 1 base and 5 bases respectively, with 11 bases between them. Written as DNA, the CDR3 is TGTGCCACCAGCAGAGGGGCAGGACGGACTGAAGCTTTCTTT. It specifies CATSRGAGRTEAFF.

This clonotype appeared many times. The CDR3 DNA is TGTGCCATCAGTGTCGGGACAGGGCGTGGGGATGGCTACACCTTC. It codes for CAISVGTGRGDGYTF. The gene calls are TRBV10-3 and TRBJ1-2; 9 bases are a match to TRBD1. CDR3 size: 15 residues. CDR1 is ENHRY and CDR2 is SYGVKD in the germline V gene. V lost 4 bases and J lost 6; bases outside the gene matches: 9.

J is TRBJ2-2 and V is TRBV9, with TRBD2 identical over 9 bases. Losses at the gene ends were 0 bases for V and 7 bases for J; bases not matched to a gene: 4. This CDR3 has 15 amino acids. The germline gives CDR1 SGDLS, CDR2 YYNGEE. This CDR3 is CASSVAAGGFGELFF. CDR3 bases: TGTGCCAGCAGCGTAGCGGCGGGAGGGTTCGGGGAGCTGTTTTTT.

A few counts support this clonotype. The V call is TRBV7-8, the J call TRBJ1-5; 8 bases agree with TRBD1. The CDR3 length is 15 residues. CDR1 is SGHVS, CDR2 FQNEAQ, per germline. With 4 bases clipped from V and 7 bases from J, the junction kept 9 bases outside the gene matches. This chain's CDR3 is CASSSWTGQEQPQHF. The CDR3 nucleotides read TGTGCCAGCAGCTCCTGGACAGGGCAGGAGCAGCCCCAGCATTTT.

The CDR3 DNA reads TGTGCCAGCAGCCCCACAGGCCTTGAAGCTTTCTTT. Translated: CASSPTGLEAFF. The J gene is TRBJ1-1, the V gene TRBV4-2; a weak D match, TRBD1 (5 bases). This CDR3 contains 12 residues. Trimming shortened V by 4 bases and J by 7 bases, and 10 bases separated the two germline ends. Germline V gene sequence: CDR1 LGHNA, CDR2 YNFKEQ.

This chain uses TRBV28 with TRBJ1-2; 10 nucleotides agree with TRBD1. V trimming: 4 bases; J trimming: 4 bases; junction bases outside the gene matches: 6. Per germline, CDR1 MDHEN and CDR2 SYDVKM. The CDR3 is 15 residues long. In DNA form, the CDR3 reads TGTGCCAGCAGTTATCCGACAGGGGGCGGCTATGGCTACACCTTC. Residues: CASSYPTGGGYGYTF.

The chain employs TRBV12-3 or TRBV12-4 and TRBJ2-6, with D perhaps TRBD1 (6 bases). The V gene lost 4 bases and the J gene lost 3 bases, with 13 bases spanning the gap. CDR3 size: 16 residues. CDR3 sequence reads: CASSSWTELGANVLTF. The CDR3, as DNA: TGTGCCAGCAGTTCGTGGACAGAACTTGGGGCCAACGTCCTGACTTTC.

This clonotype was seen repeatedly, ten times or more. This chain links TRBV3-1 with TRBJ1-1; weak D call: TRBD1 (5 bases). Trimming stripped 3 bases from V and 0 bases from J, with 17 bases between. CDR3 length: 17 residues. The germline gives CDR1 LGHDT, CDR2 YNNKEL (reference sequence). This CDR3 reads CASSQGTGTDMNTEAFF. For the CDR3, the DNA is TGTGCCAGCAGCCAGGGAACCGGGACGGATATGAACACTGAAGCTTTCTTT.

The rearrangement links TRBV6-1 to TRBJ2-5; D not resolved. The germline CDR1 and CDR2 sequences are MNHNS and SASEGT. Trimming stripped 5 bases from V and 5 bases from J, with 15 bases between. CDR3 length equals 14 residues. CDR3 protein: CASSPWVSRETQYF. CDR3 DNA sequence: TGTGCCAGCAGTCCTTGGGTTAGCAGGGAGACCCAGTACTTC.

Only one count was recorded for this clonotype. The chain employs TRBV3-1 and TRBJ2-7, with TRBD2 matching over 13 bases. Unmatched junction bases numbered 1, after V lost 3 bases and J lost 5 bases. From germline, CDR1 is LGHDT and CDR2 YNNKEL (reference sequence). CDR3 length: 14 amino acids. CDR3 in amino acids: CASSHGLAGDEQYF. The DNA for the CDR3 is TGTGCCAGCAGCCACGGACTAGCGGGAGACGAGCAGTACTTC.

The chain links TRBV2 to TRBJ2-4; no firm D call. V was clipped by 8 bases and J by 1 base, with 12 bases between them. There are 14 residues in the CDR3. From germline, CDR1 is SNHLY and CDR2 FYNNEI. The CDR3 sequence is CASGRDGAKNIQYF. The CDR3 nucleotides read TGTGCCAGCGGAAGGGATGGGGCCAAAAACATTCAGTACTTC.

V is TRBV28 and J is TRBJ1-5; D not certain. Trimming pared 4 bases from V and 4 bases from J, leaving 8 bases between. Germline V lookup: CDR1 MDHEN, CDR2 SYDVKM. CDR3 length: 13 residues. This CDR3 reads CASSSSLNQPQHF. The CDR3 DNA follows: TGTGCCAGCAGTTCCTCTTTGAATCAGCCCCAGCATTTT.